The entry below gives a single TCR beta chain sequence along with its context. Sequencing used immunoSEQ multiplex PCR; TCRdb keeps in-frame clones, though not all of them. The table shows more than 95,000 clones, with roughly 92% occurring only once. The data were taken from a study of T cell changes during pregnancy in multiple sclerosis. This CDR3 has 15 residues. Trimming took off 1 base at V and 5 bases at J, with 11 bases between the two ends. CDR1 is SGHAT, CDR2 FQNNGV, per germline. The chain has TRBV11-2 and TRBJ1-4, with a tentative D call TRBD1 (6 bases). This TCR derives from a female donor with multiple sclerosis, enrolled in a pregnancy study. This specimen consisted of peripheral blood, obtained after pregnancy. CDR3 bases: TGTGCCAGCAGCTTAGCAGGGGCGAGGAATGAAAAACTGTTTTTT. This sequence encodes CASSLAGARNEKLFF. Full variable domain (remainder filled in from reference TRBV11-2 and TRBJ1-4): EAGVAQSPRYKIIEKRQSVAFWCNPISGHATLYWYQQILGQGPKLLIQFQNNGVVDDSQLPKDRFSAERLKGVDSTLKIQPAKLEDSAVYLCASSLAGARNEKLFFGSGTQLSVL.